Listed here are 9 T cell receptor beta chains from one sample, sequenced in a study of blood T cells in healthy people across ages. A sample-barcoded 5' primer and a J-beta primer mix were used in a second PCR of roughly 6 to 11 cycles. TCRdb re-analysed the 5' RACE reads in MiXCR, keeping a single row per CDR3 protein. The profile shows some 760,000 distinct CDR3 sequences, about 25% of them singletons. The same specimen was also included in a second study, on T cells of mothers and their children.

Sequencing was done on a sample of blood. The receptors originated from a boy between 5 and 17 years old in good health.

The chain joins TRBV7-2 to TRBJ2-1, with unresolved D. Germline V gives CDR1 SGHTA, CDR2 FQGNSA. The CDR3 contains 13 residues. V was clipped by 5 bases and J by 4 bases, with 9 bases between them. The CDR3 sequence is CASSVASYNEQFF. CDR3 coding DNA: TGTGCCAGCAGCGTGGCCTCATACAATGAGCAGTTCTTC.

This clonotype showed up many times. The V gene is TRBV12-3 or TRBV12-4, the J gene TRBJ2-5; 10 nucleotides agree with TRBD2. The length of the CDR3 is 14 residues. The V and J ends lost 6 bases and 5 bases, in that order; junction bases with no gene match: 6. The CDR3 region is CASSPGTSVETQYF. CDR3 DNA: TGTGCCAGCAGCCCCGGGACTAGCGTGGAGACCCAGTACTTC.

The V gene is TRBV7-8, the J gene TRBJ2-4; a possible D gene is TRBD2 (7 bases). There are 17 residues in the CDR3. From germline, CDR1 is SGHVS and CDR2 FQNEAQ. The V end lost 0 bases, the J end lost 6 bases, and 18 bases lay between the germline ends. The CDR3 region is CASSLALWGGQGNIQYF. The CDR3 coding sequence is TGTGCCAGCAGCTTAGCCTTGTGGGGGGGGCAAGGAAACATTCAGTACTTC.

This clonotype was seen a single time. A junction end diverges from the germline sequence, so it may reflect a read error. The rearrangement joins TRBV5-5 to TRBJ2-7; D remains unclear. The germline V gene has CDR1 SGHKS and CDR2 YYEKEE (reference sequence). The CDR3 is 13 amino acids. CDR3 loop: CASSPDDGYEQYF. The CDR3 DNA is TGTGCCAGCAGCCCTGACGACGGCTACGAGCAGTATTTC.

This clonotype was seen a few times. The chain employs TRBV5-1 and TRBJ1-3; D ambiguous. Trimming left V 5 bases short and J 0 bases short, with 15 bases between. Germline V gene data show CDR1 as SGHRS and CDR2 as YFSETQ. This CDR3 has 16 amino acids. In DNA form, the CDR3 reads TGCGCCAGCAGACCCAACCTTGCAAACTCTGGAAACACCATATATTTT. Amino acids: CASRPNLANSGNTIYF.

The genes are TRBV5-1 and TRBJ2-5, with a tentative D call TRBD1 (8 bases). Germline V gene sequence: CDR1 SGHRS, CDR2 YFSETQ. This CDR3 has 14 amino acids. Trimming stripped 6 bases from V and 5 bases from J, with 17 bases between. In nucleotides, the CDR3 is TGCGCCAGCACCCCGGACAGGGACTACGAGACCCAGTACTTC. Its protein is CASTPDRDYETQYF.

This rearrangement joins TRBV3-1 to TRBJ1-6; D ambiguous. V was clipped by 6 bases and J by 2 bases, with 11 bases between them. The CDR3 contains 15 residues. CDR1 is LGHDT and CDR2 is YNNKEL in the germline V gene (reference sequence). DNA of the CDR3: TGTGCCAGCAGTCCCCTGGGCCCCTATAATTCACCCCTCCACTTT. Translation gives CASSPLGPYNSPLHF.

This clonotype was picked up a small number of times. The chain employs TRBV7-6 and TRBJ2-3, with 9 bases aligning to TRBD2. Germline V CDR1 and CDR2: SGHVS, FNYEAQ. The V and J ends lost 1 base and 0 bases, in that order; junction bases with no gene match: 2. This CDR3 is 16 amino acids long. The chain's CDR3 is CASSLELAGSTDTQYF. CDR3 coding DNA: TGTGCCAGCAGCTTAGAACTAGCGGGTAGCACAGATACGCAGTATTTT.

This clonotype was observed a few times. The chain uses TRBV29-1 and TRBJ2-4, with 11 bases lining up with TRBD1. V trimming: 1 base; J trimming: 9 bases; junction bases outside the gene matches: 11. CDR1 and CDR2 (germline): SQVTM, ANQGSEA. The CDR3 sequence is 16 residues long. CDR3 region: CSVEAFWGQGGSIQYF. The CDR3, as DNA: TGCAGCGTTGAAGCTTTCTGGGGACAGGGGGGGAGCATTCAGTACTTC.